This TCR beta chain was recovered during a study of cytomegalovirus exposure and HLA in healthy donors. CDR1 and CDR2 from the germline V gene are LNHNV and YYDKDF (reference sequence). The CDR3 totals 14 residues. The ends lost 3 bases at V and 4 bases at J; junction bases unmatched: 4. Of note for this clone: Its antigen is undetermined.

Only in-frame clones appear in the TCRdb table, and some are missing; sequencing was by immunoSEQ multiplex PCR. The sample consists of 110,000 or so clones, about 85% of them appearing once. General study results and limits: The study labeled 150 to 200 TCR beta chains cytomegalovirus-associated.

Sequenced input: PBMCs. The chain recombines TRBV15 with TRBJ2-3; 7 nucleotides agree with TRBD1. This receptor was taken from a man younger than 35 in good health and CMV-seropositive. The chain's CDR3 is CATSSRQGADTQYF. CDR3 DNA sequence: TGTGCCACCAGCAGCCGACAGGGAGCAGATACGCAGTATTTT.